A selection of T cell receptor beta chains follows, all from one sample in a study of blood T cell repertoires in COVID-19. Method: immunoSEQ multiplex PCR; TCRdb's copy keeps in-frame clones and lacks some. Counted here are around 300,000 clones, 88% occurring once; the ten biggest clones make up approximately 1.6%. Sequencing was carried out using peripheral blood. The receptors shown here come from a woman in her 30s with COVID-19, enrolled during active disease. The CDR3 runs from the conserved cysteine through the conserved F or W. D genes are given only for firm matches. Part of the rows lack a size; the others show once, few, many or a class for expanded clones.

d_call | j_call | clone_size | v_call | cdr3_aa | cdr3_nt
TRBD1 | TRBJ1-4 | - | TRBV7-9 | CASSFRGLANEKLFF | TGTGCCAGCAGCTTCAGGGGGCTCGCTAATGAAAAACTGTTTTTT
TRBD2 | TRBJ2-5 | - | TRBV11-2 | CASSRGGQETQYF | TGTGCCAGCAGCCGGGGGGGCCAAGAGACCCAGTACTTC
- | TRBJ2-2 | - | TRBV6-5 | CASIPSGLGELFF | TGTGCCAGCATCCCTAGTGGGTTAGGGGAGCTGTTTTTT
- | TRBJ2-5 | - | TRBV5-1 | CASSFGSQETQYF | TGCGCCAGCAGCTTCGGTAGCCAAGAGACCCAGTACTTC
TRBD2 | TRBJ2-7 | - | TRBV15 | CATSRGTSGGREQYF | TGTGCCACCAGCAGAGGGACTAGCGGGGGCAGGGAGCAGTACTTC
TRBD2 | TRBJ2-1 | - | TRBV29-1 | CSVARTSGTYNEQFF | TGCAGCGTGGCCCGGACTAGCGGGACCTACAATGAGCAGTTCTTC
- | TRBJ1-1 | - | TRBV11-2 | CASSLGSQGWNTEAFF | TGTGCCAGCAGCTTAGGCTCACAGGGATGGAACACTGAAGCTTTCTTT
- | TRBJ1-6 | - | TRBV30 | CAWSVLGPGGYNSPLHF | TGTGCCTGGAGTGTACTAGGCCCCGGCGGCTATAATTCACCCCTCCACTTT
- | TRBJ1-5 | many | TRBV5-1 | CASSLGAGYQPQHF | TGCGCCAGCAGCTTGGGGGCTGGATATCAGCCCCAGCATTTT
- | TRBJ1-1 | - | TRBV5-4 | CASSLAGRTEAFF | TGTGCCAGCAGCTTGGCAGGGAGGACTGAAGCTTTCTTT
- | TRBJ1-1 | - | TRBV6-2/TRBV6-3 | CASSFTMGNTEAFF | TGTGCCAGCAGTTTCACTATGGGGAACACTGAAGCTTTCTTT
- | TRBJ2-5 | - | TRBV13 | CASRPFLSPGQETQYF | TGTGCCAGCAGGCCCTTTCTGTCCCCGGGCCAAGAGACCCAGTACTTC
TRBD1 | TRBJ2-5 | - | TRBV7-7 | CASSRTGETQYF | TGTGCCAGCAGCCGGACAGGGGAGACCCAGTACTTC
- | TRBJ2-7 | once | TRBV27 | CASSLSGPSYEQYF | TGTGCCAGCAGTTTGAGCGGGCCCTCCTACGAGCAGTACTTC
TRBD1 | TRBJ1-3 | - | TRBV5-5 | CASSLKTTGDFGNTIYF | TGTGCCAGCAGCTTGAAAACAACAGGGGACTTTGGAAACACCATATATTTT
- | TRBJ2-2 | - | TRBV2 | CASSEFIVGGAGELFF | TGTGCCAGCAGTGAATTTATCGTAGGGGGTGCCGGGGAGCTGTTTTTT
TRBD1 | TRBJ1-4 | - | TRBV7-8 | CASSLRTGTQHNEKLFF | TGTGCCAGCAGCCTAAGGACAGGGACACAACATAATGAAAAACTGTTTTTT
TRBD1 | TRBJ1-2 | - | TRBV7-8 | CASSPYEVGGGYTF | TGTGCCAGCAGCCCGTATGAGGTAGGGGGCGGCTACACCTTC
TRBD1 | TRBJ2-7 | - | TRBV29-1 | CSVGTGGGEQYF | TGCAGCGTGGGGACAGGCGGAGGCGAGCAGTACTTC
- | TRBJ2-1 | - | TRBV19 | CASSMLQVNSYNEQFF | TGTGCCAGTAGTATGCTCCAGGTGAACTCCTACAATGAGCAGTTCTTC
TRBD1 | TRBJ1-4 | many | TRBV28 | CASSRQGLLYEKLFF | TGTGCCAGCTCACGACAGGGCCTGCTATATGAAAAACTGTTTTTT
- | TRBJ1-1 | - | TRBV6-6 | CASIPFIGEGVEAFF | TGTGCCAGCATCCCCTTCATTGGGGAAGGGGTTGAAGCTTTCTTT
TRBD1 | TRBJ1-5 | - | TRBV19 | CASSMRDRGDQPQHF | TGTGCCAGTAGTATGAGGGACAGGGGAGATCAGCCCCAGCATTTT
- | TRBJ2-3 | once | TRBV13 | CASQDGGFNSNNTHTDTQYF | TGTGCCAGCCAAGATGGGGGGTTCAACTCCAACAACACACACACAGATACGCAGTATTTT
TRBD1 | TRBJ2-7 | - | TRBV27 | CASSPGTGVYEQYF | TGTGCCAGCAGCCCCGGGACAGGAGTCTACGAGCAGTACTTC
- | TRBJ1-4 | - | TRBV4-1 | CASSQVSAGEKLFF | TGCGCCAGCAGCCAAGTTTCCGCCGGTGAAAAACTGTTTTTT
TRBD1 | TRBJ1-2 | - | TRBV7-2 | CASTPDRGRVGYTF | TGTGCCAGCACTCCGGACAGGGGTAGGGTTGGCTACACCTTC
- | TRBJ1-5 | - | TRBV7-8 | CASSLRGGGNQPQHF | TGTGCCAGCAGCTTAAGGGGGGGTGGCAATCAGCCCCAGCATTTT
- | TRBJ1-3 | - | TRBV7-9 | CASSGRTAGNTIYF | TGTGCCAGCAGCGGTCGGACAGCTGGAAACACCATATATTTT
- | TRBJ2-4 | - | TRBV7-9 | CASSPQIQGFSKNIQYF | TGTGCCAGCAGCCCCCAAATCCAGGGTTTTTCCAAAAACATTCAGTACTTC
TRBD1 | TRBJ2-1 | - | TRBV19 | CASSISGTGTYNEQFF | TGTGCCAGTAGTATTAGTGGGACAGGGACTTACAATGAGCAGTTCTTC
- | TRBJ2-1 | - | TRBV5-8 | CASSPRMGARYNEQFF | TGTGCCAGCAGCCCCCGGATGGGGGCGAGATACAATGAGCAGTTCTTC
TRBD2 | TRBJ2-3 | - | TRBV18 | CASSPRDYTNTQYF | TGTGCCAGCTCACCCCGGGACTACACGAATACGCAGTATTTT
TRBD1 | TRBJ1-2 | - | TRBV30 | CAWSQGDGYTF | TGTGCCTGGAGTCAGGGGGATGGCTACACCTTC
- | TRBJ2-1 | - | TRBV7-8 | CASSLVGLAEQFF | TGTGCCAGCAGCTTAGTGGGGCTTGCTGAGCAGTTCTTC
TRBD1 | TRBJ1-2 | once | TRBV7-9 | CASSLRDRVYGYTF | TGTGCCAGCAGCTTGAGAGACAGGGTTTATGGCTACACCTTC
- | TRBJ2-1 | - | TRBV6-5 | CASTNRDTYNEQFF | TGTGCCAGTACCAACCGGGACACATACAATGAGCAGTTCTTC
- | TRBJ2-5 | - | TRBV19 | CASSIDPRRGRAIGWTQYF | TGTGCCAGTAGTATAGATCCGAGGCGTGGCAGGGCAATTGGGTGGACCCAGTACTTC
TRBD1 | TRBJ2-7 | - | TRBV7-2 | CASSPSWAGGRRGEQYF | TGTGCCAGCAGCCCTAGTTGGGCAGGGGGCAGACGAGGGGAGCAGTACTTC
- | TRBJ2-2 | - | TRBV9 | CASSTGLNTGELFF | TGTGCCAGCAGCACTGGACTGAACACCGGGGAGCTGTTTTTT
TRBD1 | TRBJ1-1 | - | TRBV3-1/TRBV3-2 | CASSQDRTGWAEAFF | TGTGCCAGCAGCCAAGATAGGACAGGGTGGGCTGAAGCTTTCTTT
- | TRBJ1-2 | - | TRBV12-3/TRBV12-4 | CASSEGVWDGYTF | TGTGCCAGCAGTGAAGGAGTCTGGGATGGCTACACCTTC
- | TRBJ2-7 | - | TRBV6-2/TRBV6-3 | CASSYSAGPVGGPAGYEQYF | TGTGCCAGCAGTTACTCCGCGGGCCCGGTGGGGGGACCGGCCGGCTACGAGCAGTACTTC
TRBD2 | TRBJ2-1 | - | TRBV5-6 | CGTSGGTDEQFF | TGTGGGACGAGCGGGGGTACCGATGAGCAGTTCTTC
TRBD1 | TRBJ2-1 | - | TRBV6-4 | CARTTQGARDEQFF | TGTGCCAGAACAACGCAGGGGGCAAGGGATGAGCAGTTCTTC
- | TRBJ1-2 | - | TRBV27 | CASNWAGRNYGYTF | TGTGCCAGCAACTGGGCAGGCCGTAACTATGGCTACACCTTC
- | TRBJ1-4 | - | TRBV19 | CASSIRGSGEKLFF | TGTGCCAGTAGTATTAGAGGGTCCGGTGAAAAACTGTTTTTT
TRBD2 | TRBJ2-1 | - | TRBV7-9 | CASSVGGLLNNEQFF | TGTGCCAGCAGCGTGGGGGGACTACTAAACAATGAGCAGTTCTTC
TRBD1 | TRBJ1-2 | - | TRBV6-5 | CASRGNRGHGYTF | TGTGCCAGCAGGGGCAACAGGGGACATGGCTACACCTTC
- | TRBJ1-2 | - | TRBV11-2 | CASSSSGDGYGYTF | TGTGCCAGCAGCTCCTCGGGGGACGGGTATGGCTACACCTTC
- | TRBJ2-2 | - | TRBV6-4 | CATLGTPGGELFF | TGTGCCACCCTAGGGACACCTGGCGGGGAGCTGTTTTTT
- | TRBJ2-3 | once | TRBV7-9 | CASSSSGITDTQYF | TGTGCCAGCAGCTCGTCAGGGATCACAGATACGCAGTATTTT
- | TRBJ1-4 | - | TRBV2 | CASNGGLGEKLFF | TGTGCCAGCAATGGGGGGTTGGGGGAAAAACTGTTTTTT
TRBD1 | TRBJ2-6 | - | TRBV29-1 | CSVEFGAGGSGANVLTF | TGCAGCGTTGAATTTGGGGCAGGGGGTTCTGGGGCCAACGTCCTGACTTTC
TRBD1 | TRBJ2-7 | once | TRBV7-2 | CASSTGTGGYEQYF | TGTGCCAGCAGCACCGGGACAGGGGGATACGAGCAGTACTTC